This T cell receptor beta chain was sequenced in a study of human T cells and chemical hapten exposure. Looking at the study overall: TCR yields per sample varied mostly from small pooled library volume differences.

The time point was: patch test 1, 2 weeks after DPC sensitization. Specified treatment: therapeutic diphenylcyclopropenone sensitization with weekly scalp DPC. Individual cDNA molecules each carried unique molecular identifiers attached by the library. Using its own MiXCR run on the RACE reads, TCRdb lists one record per CDR3 protein. The table lists roughly 100,000 distinct CDR3 sequences, around 10% of them singletons. In its sample, this clonotype was seen a few times. This CDR3 spans 13 amino acids. V lost 6 bases and J 0 bases, leaving 9 bases between the germline ends. CDR1 is DFQATT, CDR2 SNEGSKA, per germline (reference sequence).

This specimen was whole blood, taken in connection with sensitization to the hapten diphenylcyclopropenone (DPC). This TCR came from a woman in her forties with alopecia areata. Some clones in this sample may be carry-over from other donors' samples. The rearrangement links TRBV20-1 to TRBJ1-3; the D is unclear. For the CDR3, the DNA is TGCAGTGCCTCCCTCAGCTCTGGAAACACCATATATTTT. This codes for CSASLSSGNTIYF.